The T cell receptor (beta chain) described here comes from a study of blood T cell repertoires in COVID-19. Across the study: Researchers got acute and convalescent COVID-19 samples from the United States, Italy and Spain. T cells, B-cell-depleted T cells, or PBMCs supplied cDNA or gDNA.

The germline V gene encodes CDR1 SGDLS and CDR2 YYNGEE. CDR3 size: 15 residues. V lost 7 bases and J lost 0, with 14 bases in between. In the original analysis: Estimated nucleated cell counts came from reference gene primer amplification. TCRdb's table, derived via immunoSEQ multiplex PCR, lists solely in-frame clones and lacks some. V and J calls and clone size are as listed in that table; D and trimming were resolved from the DNA. The sample lists some 300,000 clones; 85% to 90% were seen once. Seattle cases were enrolled at active infection and followed longitudinally. The clonotype originates from a woman aged 40 to 50 with COVID-19, enrolled during active disease. Sequenced material: peripheral blood. The V call is TRBV9, the J call TRBJ1-3; D is perhaps TRBD1 (5 bases). This CDR3 reads CASAGRMSSGNTIYF. DNA of the CDR3: TGTGCCAGCGCGGGACGGATGAGCTCTGGAAACACCATATATTTT.